The next 3 T cell receptor beta chains were all read from a single sample in a study of cytomegalovirus exposure and HLA in healthy donors. Primers: 60 Vbeta forward and 13 Jbeta reverse. The protocol was immunoSEQ multiplex PCR, while the TCRdb copy is restricted to in-frame clones and leaves out a portion. The record lists 150,000 to 200,000 clones, of which the ten most abundant hold almost 6.5%. Sequenced material: PBMCs. These receptors were obtained from a man under 40 in good health and CMV-seronegative.

V gene TRBV14 combines with J gene TRBJ2-5, with D possibly TRBD1 on 7 matching bases. The J call is in doubt because the DNA end fits TRBJ2-7 better. Germline loops: CDR1 SGHDN, CDR2 FVKESK. The CDR3 covers 16 residues. CDR3 sequence reads: CASSQATGALEGEQYF. The DNA for the CDR3 is TGTGCCAGCAGCCAAGCTACAGGGGCGTTGGAGGGCGAGCAGTACTTC.

J is TRBJ2-5 and V is TRBV7-9, with TRBD1 as a possible D gene (6 bases). TRBJ2-7 explains the end of the DNA better; the J call may be wrong. CDR1 and CDR2 (germline): SEHNR, FQNEAQ (reference sequence). The CDR3 runs 15 residues. CDR3 loop: CASSFRTGSSYEQYF. The CDR3 DNA reads as TGTGCCAGCAGCTTCAGAACAGGGAGCTCCTACGAGCAGTACTTC.

V and J are TRBV18 and TRBJ2-1; a possible D gene is TRBD1 (7 bases). V lost 2 bases, J lost 7 bases, and 18 bases lay in between. The length of the CDR3 is 16 residues. Germline lookup yields CDR1 KGHSH and CDR2 LQKENI. Here the CDR3 DNA reads TGTGCCAGCTCACCAGGAGGATGGAGGGGGCAGAATGAGCAGTTCTTC. Residues: CASSPGGWRGQNEQFF.